This paragraph covers one T cell receptor (beta chain) sequence. Its antigen remains unidentified. CDR1 is SGDLS, CDR2 YYNGEE, per germline. The V end lost 7 bases, the J end lost 0 bases, and 12 bases lay between the germline ends. The CDR3 loop spans 14 amino acids. Each donor was healthy, and each was a bone marrow donor. These data originate in a study of cytomegalovirus exposure and HLA in healthy donors. Study observations and caveats: Most CMV-associated TCR beta chains were later found to appear HLA-restricted.

Vbeta (60) and Jbeta (13) primers were used in the PCR. TCRdb keeps only in-frame clones here, not all; method: immunoSEQ multiplex PCR. Among roughly 130,000 clones listed, approximately 72% were seen once. The V and J genes are TRBV9 and TRBJ2-3, with D perhaps TRBD1 (6 bases). Sequencing was done on a sample of PBMCs. The receptor was derived from a woman aged 60 to 75 in good health and CMV-seronegative. The CDR3 loop is CASGRGGSTDTQYF. Written as DNA, the CDR3 is TGTGCCAGCGGTCGAGGGGGTAGCACAGATACGCAGTATTTT.